The T cell receptor (beta chain) described here comes from a study of shared T cell receptors in the human thymus. TCRdb keeps only in-frame clones here, not all; method: immunoSEQ multiplex PCR. The data contain 640,000 or so clones, around 87% of them singletons. This clone was seen once. In addition, the sample was reused for a study of human thymus T cells. That work states: Thymic and blood repertoires seemed to show skewed V and J gene use.

The sequence came from a boy under two years old with a congenital heart defect. The sequenced sample consisted of thymocytes.

The chain's CDR3 is CASSLTIKTGEEYEQYF. The CDR3 nucleotides are TGCGCCAGCAGCCTCACTATAAAGACAGGGGAGGAGTACGAGCAGTACTTC. The V call is TRBV4-1, the J call TRBJ2-7; 8 bases agree with TRBD1. The CDR3 is made up of 17 amino acids. V was clipped by 4 bases and J by 4 bases; unmatched bases: 15. Germline V gene lookup returns CDR1 MGHRA and CDR2 YSYEKL.